This T cell receptor beta chain was documented in a study of tumour-infiltrating T cells in Burkitt lymphoma. Across the study: The Burkitt lymphoma cohort spanned all epidemiological subtypes. Repertoire clonality predicted overall and progression-free survival. Study observations and caveats: Several public clonotypes recurred in numerous Burkitt lymphoma patients.

Data came from immunoSEQ multiplex PCR; TCRdb stores just in-frame clones and leaves some out. This sample has about 46,000 clones, with around 30% found just once. Looked up from germline, CDR1 is LNHDA and CDR2 is SQIVND (reference sequence). CDR3 length: 16 residues. Germline trimming cut 5 bases from V and 4 bases from J; bases unmatched to any gene: 7. Comments on this clone: Its antigen is not known.

The origin of this receptor is a human donor with Burkitt lymphoma. The chain combines TRBV19 with TRBJ2-3, with TRBD2 matching 12 bases. Sequenced: tumor tissue. The CDR3 here is CASSPSSGGAPDTQYF. DNA for the CDR3: TGTGCCAGTAGTCCCTCTAGCGGGGGGGCCCCAGATACGCAGTATTTT. The full variable domain, with the rest looked up from reference TRBV19 and TRBJ2-3, is DGGITQSPKYLFRKEGQNVTLSCEQNLNHDAMYWYRQDPGQGLRLIYYSQIVNDFQKGDIAEGYSVSREKKESFPLTVTSAQKNPTAFYLCASSPSSGGAPDTQYFGPGTRLTVL.